Listed here are 19 T cell receptor beta chains from one sample, sequenced in a study of regulatory T cells in long-lasting Graves disease. The authors built TCR beta libraries using iRepertoire HTBI primers and Arm-PCR of CDR3 regions. TCRdb independently ran MiXCR on the multiplex PCR reads; one entry per CDR3 protein. This table has about 440,000 distinct CDR3 sequences, about 15% appearing once. Time point described: newly diagnosed GD, antithyroid drugs for less than 3 months. Extracted RNA from PBMCs served as the source of the TCR library. These data are also associated with another study on T cells in Graves' hyperthyroidism and ophthalmopathy.

Sample: peripheral blood mononuclear cells (PBMCs), taken at new diagnosis, from a patient treated with antithyroid drugs. Receptors were obtained from a woman younger than 45 with Graves disease.

At least ten counts were recorded for this clonotype. The CDR3 sequence is CASSLPTSGTPPFF. CDR3 nucleotides: TGTGCCAGCAGTTTACCGACTAGCGGAACCCCACCGTTCTTC. The chain combines TRBV28 with TRBJ2-1; 9 bases fit TRBD2. V lost 2 bases to trimming and J lost 15 bases; unmatched junction nucleotides: 11. Germline CDR1 MDHEN, CDR2 SYDVKM. The CDR3 totals 14 residues.

This clonotype was counted at least ten times. CDR3 amino acids: CASSPDWREETQYF. The CDR3 bases are TGCGCCAGCAGCCCGGACTGGCGGGAGGAGACCCAGTACTTC. The chain carries TRBV5-1 and TRBJ2-5, with 7 bases fitting TRBD2. The germline V gene has CDR1 SGHRS and CDR2 YFSETQ. This CDR3 is 14 amino acids long. V lost 4 bases, J lost 5 bases, and 8 bases stayed unmatched.

With respect to this clonotype: This may arise from a read error, as a much more abundant clone is one base away. This CDR3 is missing its conserved last phenylalanine or tryptophan, likely due to a read error. J is TRBJ2-7 and V is TRBV20-1, with D maybe TRBD2 (5 bases). V lost 6 bases and J lost 3, with 15 bases in between. Germline loops: CDR1 DFQATT, CDR2 SNEGSKA (reference sequence). The CDR3 totals 13 residues. The chain's CDR3 is CSATPGTFYEQYL. DNA for the CDR3: TGCAGTGCGACCCCGGGAACATTCTACGAGCAGTACCTC.

This clonotype was recorded many times. The chain joins TRBV7-3 to TRBJ2-3; a weak D match, TRBD2 (5 bases). V dropped 3 bases and J dropped 4 bases, with 11 bases sitting between them. This CDR3 has 14 amino acids. Germline loops: CDR1 SGHTA, CDR2 FQGTGA. CDR3 in amino acids: CASSFMGSADTQYF. CDR3 bases: TGTGCCAGCAGCTTCATGGGTAGCGCAGATACGCAGTATTTT. The complete variable domain, with remaining parts taken from reference TRBV7-3 and TRBJ2-3, reads GAGVSQTPSNKVTEKGKYVELRCDPISGHTALYWYRQSLGQGPEFLIYFQGTGAADDSGLPNDRFFAVRPEGSVSTLKIQRTERGDSAVYLCASSFMGSADTQYFGPGTRLTVL.

This clonotype has a count of ten or more. The genes are TRBV24-1 and TRBJ1-5, with no clear D. CDR3 length: 14 amino acids. Between the trimmed V and J ends, which lost 8 bases and 4 bases, there was a span of 14 bases. Germline loops: CDR1 KGHDR, CDR2 SFDVKD. The CDR3, as DNA: TGTGCCACCAAAAGACAAGGGCAAAATCAGCCCCAGCATTTT. Translating gives CATKRQGQNQPQHF.

This chain uses TRBV20-1 with TRBJ1-2; the D is unclear. This CDR3 comprises 14 residues. Trimming took off 5 bases at V and 2 bases at J, with 15 bases between the two ends. The germline V gene has CDR1 DFQATT and CDR2 SNEGSKA (reference sequence). Written as DNA, the CDR3 is TGCAGTGCTCCCCCCTTAGGGCGGAACTATGGCTACACCTTC. Its translation is CSAPPLGRNYGYTF.

There are many counts of this clonotype. The CDR3 DNA sequence: TGCAGTGCTCCTAAGGTGGTGAACACTGAAGCTTTCTTT. This gives the protein CSAPKVVNTEAFF. The chain links TRBV20-1 to TRBJ1-1, with D unclear. Deletions cut 5 bases from V and 0 bases from J, with 10 bases between. This CDR3 contains 13 residues. The germline CDR1 and CDR2 sequences are DFQATT and SNEGSKA (reference sequence).

This clonotype was found many times. The V and J genes are TRBV6-1 and TRBJ2-5; D gene unclear. V was pared by 7 bases and J by 2 bases, with 11 bases between. CDR1 is MNHNS and CDR2 is SASEGT in the germline V gene. This CDR3 is 13 amino acids long. CDR3 in amino acids: CASNSAGQETQYF. The CDR3, as DNA: TGTGCCAGCAACTCGGCAGGACAAGAGACCCAGTACTTC.

This clonotype turned up a few times. V usage is TRBV19 and J usage is TRBJ2-7, with TRBD1 as a possible D gene (5 bases). CDR1 and CDR2 (germline): LNHDA, SQIVND (reference sequence). V was shortened by 3 bases and J by 0 bases, with 9 bases between the two germline ends. The CDR3 loop spans 14 amino acids. Here the CDR3 DNA reads TGTGCCAGTAGTATTAAGGACATCTCCTACGAGCAGTACTTC. It is translated as CASSIKDISYEQYF.

J is TRBJ2-2 and V is TRBV27; D not certain. This CDR3 is built from 13 residues. CDR1 and CDR2 from the germline V gene are MNHEY and SMNVEV (reference sequence). The germline V and J ends were trimmed by 6 bases and 4 bases, with 9 bases remaining between them. The CDR3 here is CASSPGSTGELFF. The CDR3 nucleotides are TGTGCCAGCAGCCCCGGTAGCACCGGGGAGCTGTTTTTT.

The CDR3 loop is CASSTAGTYEQYF. In DNA form, the CDR3 reads TGTGCCAGTAGTACGGCGGGGACCTACGAGCAGTACTTC. V and J are TRBV19 and TRBJ2-7; TRBD2 is a possible D gene (6 bases). Trimming removed 4 bases at V and 2 bases at J, with 9 bases between. Germline lookup yields CDR1 LNHDA and CDR2 SQIVND (reference sequence). This CDR3 comprises 13 residues. Combining the CDR3 with reference TRBV19 and TRBJ2-7 gives the whole variable domain DGGITQSPKYLFRKEGQNVTLSCEQNLNHDAMYWYRQDPGQGLRLIYYSQIVNDFQKGDIAEGYSVSREKKESFPLTVTSAQKNPTAFYLCASSTAGTYEQYFGPGTRLTVT.

In this sample, this clonotype turned up many times. The gene calls are TRBV5-6 and TRBJ2-7; 9 nucleotides match TRBD1. CDR1 and CDR2 (germline): SGHDT, YYEEEE. The CDR3 runs 17 residues. Trimming cost V 4 bases and J 3 bases; bases outside gene matches: 14. DNA for the CDR3: TGTGCCAGCAGCATCGGGACAGGGAGACGGTGGGACTACGAGCAGTACTTC. This codes for CASSIGTGRRWDYEQYF.

The sample holds many counts of this clonotype. J is TRBJ2-7 and V is TRBV7-9; TRBD1 or TRBD2 may be the D gene (6 bases each). V lost 5 bases and J lost 6, with 32 bases in between. This CDR3 has 19 residues. Germline-derived CDR1 and CDR2 are SEHNR and FQNEAQ (reference sequence). CDR3 bases: TGTGCCAGCAGCACGACCTCCCCCGGCGAGGGGGGTTCGAAGGGCGAGCAGTACTTC. This gives the protein CASSTTSPGEGGSKGEQYF.

This clonotype has only a few counts. The chain combines TRBV7-3 with TRBJ2-3; D ambiguous. This CDR3 spans 13 amino acids. The V and J ends lost 3 bases and 4 bases respectively, with 8 bases between them. CDR1 SGHTA and CDR2 FQGTGA come from the germline V gene. The CDR3 loop reads CASSFVGADTQYF. CDR3 bases: TGTGCCAGCAGCTTCGTTGGGGCAGATACGCAGTATTTT. Supplemented by reference TRBV7-3 and TRBJ2-3, the full variable domain reads GAGVSQTPSNKVTEKGKYVELRCDPISGHTALYWYRQSLGQGPEFLIYFQGTGAADDSGLPNDRFFAVRPEGSVSTLKIQRTERGDSAVYLCASSFVGADTQYFGPGTRLTVL.

This clonotype was found many times. The CDR3 DNA reads as TGTGCCAGCAGCGAGGTACAGGGGAGCAATGAGCAGTTCTTC. Translated: CASSEVQGSNEQFF. V and J are TRBV5-8 and TRBJ2-1, with 7 bases identical to TRBD1. V was clipped by 4 bases and J by 6 bases; unmatched bases: 7. This CDR3 comprises 14 residues. The germline CDR1 and CDR2 sequences are SGHTS and YDEGEE.

This clonotype was seen only a few times. This chain links TRBV28 with TRBJ2-5; TRBD1 aligns across 8 bases. J was trimmed by 4 bases and V by 2 bases; bases with no gene match: 6. Germline V lookup: CDR1 MDHEN, CDR2 SYDVKM. The length of the CDR3 is 15 residues. CDR3 sequence: CASSLRQGARETQYF. The CDR3, as DNA: TGTGCCAGCAGTTTAAGGCAGGGGGCGAGAGAGACCCAGTACTTC.

This clonotype was counted at least ten times. The gene calls are TRBV7-3 and TRBJ2-3; 8 positions agree with TRBD2. The CDR3 covers 17 residues. Germline-derived CDR1 and CDR2 are SGHTA and FQGTGA. The V gene end was trimmed by 2 bases and the J gene end by 0 bases; junction bases not matched to a gene: 7. The CDR3 nucleotides are TGTGCCAGCAGCTTATACCGGGCTAGCGGGAGCACAGATACGCAGTATTTT. Its translation: CASSLYRASGSTDTQYF.

This clonotype turned up a few times. This rearrangement joins TRBV30 to TRBJ2-2; tentatively, D is TRBD2 (7 bases). CDR3 length equals 14 residues. Trimming shortened V by 0 bases and J by 4 bases, and 9 bases separated the two germline ends. The germline V gene has CDR1 GTSNPN and CDR2 SVGIG (reference sequence). The DNA of the CDR3 is TGTGCCTGGAGTGTAGGGGGGGGCACCGGGGAGCTGTTTTTT. It encodes CAWSVGGGTGELFF.

This clonotype showed up many times. This chain uses TRBV20-1 with TRBJ2-3, with D hard to call. Germline V gene sequence: CDR1 DFQATT, CDR2 SNEGSKA (reference sequence). This CDR3 is 15 amino acids long. Trimming removed 2 bases at V and 1 base at J, with 13 bases between. CDR3 bases: TGCAGTGCTAGAAAGGCTGTCCTTGGCACAGATACGCAGTATTTT. Translated: CSARKAVLGTDTQYF.